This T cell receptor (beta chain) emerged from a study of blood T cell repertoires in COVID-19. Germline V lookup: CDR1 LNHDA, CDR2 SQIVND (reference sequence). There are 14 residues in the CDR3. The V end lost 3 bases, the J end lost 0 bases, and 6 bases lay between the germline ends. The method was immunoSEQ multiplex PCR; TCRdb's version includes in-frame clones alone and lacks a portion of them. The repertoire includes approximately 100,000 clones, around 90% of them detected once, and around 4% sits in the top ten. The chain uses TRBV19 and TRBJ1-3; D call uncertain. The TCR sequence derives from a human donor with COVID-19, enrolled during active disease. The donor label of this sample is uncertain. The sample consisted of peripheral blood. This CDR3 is CASSISYSGNTIYF. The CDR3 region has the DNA TGTGCCAGTAGTATCTCCTACTCTGGAAACACCATATATTTT.